Presented here are 7 T cell receptor beta chains from one specimen sequenced in a study of early T cells in non-severe SARS-CoV-2 infection. TCRdb re-called the 5' RACE reads with MiXCR, one entry per CDR3 protein. Among 55,000 to 75,000 distinct CDR3 sequences listed, 12% were seen once. The sample taken for sequencing was whole blood. Every receptor here comes from an adult who was a healthcare worker with PCR-confirmed SARS-CoV-2 infection or an uninfected control (not recorded which).

This clonotype came up many times. This chain links TRBV10-3 with TRBJ2-7, with 8 bases that match TRBD1. CDR3 length: 12 residues. J lost 5 bases, V lost 7 bases, and 4 bases had no gene match. Germline V gives CDR1 ENHRY, CDR2 SYGVKD. CDR3 sequence (DNA): TGTGCCATCACTACGGACAGGGACGAGCAGTACTTC. This translates into CAITTDRDEQYF.

This clonotype was seen many times. The genes are TRBV12-3 or TRBV12-4 and TRBJ2-3; 9 nucleotides align to TRBD1. The CDR3 is 17 residues long. With V trimmed by 2 bases and J by 4 bases, 10 bases remained unmatched. The DNA of the CDR3 is TGTGCCAGCAGTTTATTCTGGACAGGGGCGTCCGCAGATACGCAGTATTTT. Amino acid sequence: CASSLFWTGASADTQYF.

This clonotype was seen ten or more times. CDR3 protein: CASSRRTSGRGDEQFF. As DNA, the CDR3 is TGTGCCAGCAGCCGACGGACTAGCGGGAGGGGGGATGAGCAGTTCTTC. The chain couples TRBV5-4 to TRBJ2-1; 15 positions agree with TRBD2. V dropped 4 bases and J dropped 8; count of bases not matched to a gene: 7. The CDR3 has 16 amino acids. Looked up from germline, CDR1 is SGHNT and CDR2 is YYREEE (reference sequence).

With respect to this clonotype: Since a much larger clone is just one base distant, this may be a read error. The rearrangement links TRBV11-3 to TRBJ2-1; the match to TRBD2 covers 9 bases. The CDR3 has 18 amino acids. The germline CDR1 and CDR2 sequences are SGHNT and YENEEA. V was clipped by 5 bases and J by 12 bases; unmatched bases: 23. This chain's CDR3 is CASSLSGLARGPSAAQFF. CDR3 DNA: TGTGCCAGCAGCCTATCAGGACTAGCGAGAGGCCCGTCGGCGGCGCAGTTCTTC. Together with reference TRBV11-3 and TRBJ2-1, the CDR3 gives the full variable domain: EAGVVQSPRYKIIEKKQPVAFWCNPISGHNTLYWYLQNLGQGPELLIRYENEEAVDDSQLPKDRFSAERLKGVDSTLKIQPAELGDSAVYLCASSLSGLARGPSAAQFFGPGTRLTVL.

The table lists this clonotype with many counts. The V gene is TRBV5-1, the J gene TRBJ2-3; D is uncertain. Trimming removed 6 bases at V and 1 base at J, with 12 bases between. The CDR3 is 14 amino acids. Germline CDR1 is SGHRS and CDR2 is YFSETQ. The chain's CDR3 is CASTSPDGTDTQYF. The CDR3 DNA reads as TGCGCCAGCACCTCTCCAGACGGCACAGATACGCAGTATTTT.

This clonotype appeared many times. This rearrangement joins TRBV4-2 to TRBJ2-3; the match to TRBD2 covers 10 bases. Germline CDR1 is LGHNA and CDR2 is YNFKEQ. Germline trimming cut 4 bases from V and 3 bases from J; bases unmatched to any gene: 4. The CDR3 contains 15 residues. CDR3 protein: CASSPAAGGTDTQYF. The CDR3 DNA sequence: TGTGCCAGCAGCCCAGCAGCGGGAGGGACAGATACGCAGTATTTT.

The chain employs TRBV20-1 and TRBJ2-2; TRBD2 matches 12 bases. Germline V lookup: CDR1 DFQATT, CDR2 SNEGSKA (reference sequence). CDR3 length: 14 residues. With V trimmed by 3 bases and J by 5 bases, 1 base remained unmatched. Here the CDR3 DNA reads TGCAGTGCTAGGACTAGCGGGAGTACCGGGGAGCTGTTTTTT. Its translation: CSARTSGSTGELFF.